This T cell receptor beta chain emerged from a study of blood T cells in healthy people across ages. V was pared by 2 bases and J by 3 bases, with 8 bases of the junction left unmatched. There are 16 residues in the CDR3. The germline V gene has CDR1 MDHEN and CDR2 SYDVKM. A second PCR of roughly 7 to 11 cycles used a sample-barcoded 5' primer and a J-beta primer mix. One entry per CDR3 protein results from TCRdb running MiXCR on the 5' RACE reads. The table has 750,000 to 1,000,000 distinct CDR3 sequences, 25% to 35% seen once. This clonotype was seen many times. These same records also appear under a second study, on T cells of mothers and their children.

J is TRBJ2-5 and V is TRBV28; 8 positions match TRBD2. The source is a woman aged 40 to 55 in good health. The specimen was blood. This CDR3 is CASSLQAGGTKETQYF. The CDR3 DNA follows: TGTGCCAGCAGTTTACAGGCGGGGGGAACCAAAGAGACCCAGTACTTC.